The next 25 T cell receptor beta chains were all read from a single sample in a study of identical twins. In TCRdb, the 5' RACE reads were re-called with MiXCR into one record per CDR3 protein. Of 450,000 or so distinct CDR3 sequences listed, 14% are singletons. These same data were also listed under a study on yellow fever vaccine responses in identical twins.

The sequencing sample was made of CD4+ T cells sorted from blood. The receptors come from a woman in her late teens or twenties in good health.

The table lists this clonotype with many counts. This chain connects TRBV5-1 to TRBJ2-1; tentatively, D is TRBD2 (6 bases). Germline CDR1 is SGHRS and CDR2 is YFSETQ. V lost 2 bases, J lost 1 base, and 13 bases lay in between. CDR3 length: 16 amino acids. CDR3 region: CASSFGGRPSYNEQFF. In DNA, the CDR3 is TGCGCCAGCAGCTTTGGAGGGAGGCCTTCCTACAATGAGCAGTTCTTC.

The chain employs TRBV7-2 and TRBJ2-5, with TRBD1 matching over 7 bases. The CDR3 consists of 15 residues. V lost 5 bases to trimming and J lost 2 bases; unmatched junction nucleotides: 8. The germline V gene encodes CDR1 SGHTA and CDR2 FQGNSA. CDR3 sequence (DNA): TGTGCCAGCAGCGCCGGGACAGCGTCGCAAGAGACCCAGTACTTC. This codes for CASSAGTASQETQYF.

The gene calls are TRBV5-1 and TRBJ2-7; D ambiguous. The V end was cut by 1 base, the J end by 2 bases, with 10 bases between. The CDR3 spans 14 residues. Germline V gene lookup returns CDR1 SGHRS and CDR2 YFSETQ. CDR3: CASSLWTTTYEQYF. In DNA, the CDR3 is TGCGCCAGCAGCTTGTGGACCACAACCTACGAGCAGTACTTC.

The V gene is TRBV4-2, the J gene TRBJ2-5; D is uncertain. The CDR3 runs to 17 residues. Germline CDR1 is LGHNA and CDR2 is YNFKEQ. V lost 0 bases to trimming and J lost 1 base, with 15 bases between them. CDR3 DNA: TGTGCCAGCAGCCAAGAGGCTGCCCGGTTGGGCCAAGAGACCCAGTACTTC. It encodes CASSQEAARLGQETQYF.

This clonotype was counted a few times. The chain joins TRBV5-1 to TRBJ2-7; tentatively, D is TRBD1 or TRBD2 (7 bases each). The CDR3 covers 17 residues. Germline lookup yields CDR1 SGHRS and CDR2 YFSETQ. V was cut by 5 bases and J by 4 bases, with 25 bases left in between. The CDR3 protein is CASRRGLQGLTDYEQYF. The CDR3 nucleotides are TGCGCCAGCAGACGGGGACTACAGGGGCTAACCGATTACGAGCAGTACTTC.

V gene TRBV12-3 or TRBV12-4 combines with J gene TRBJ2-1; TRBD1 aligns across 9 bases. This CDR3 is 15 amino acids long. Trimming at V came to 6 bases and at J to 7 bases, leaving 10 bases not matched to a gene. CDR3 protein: CASSQGQGDWNEQFF. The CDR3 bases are TGTGCCAGCAGCCAGGGACAGGGAGACTGGAATGAGCAGTTCTTC.

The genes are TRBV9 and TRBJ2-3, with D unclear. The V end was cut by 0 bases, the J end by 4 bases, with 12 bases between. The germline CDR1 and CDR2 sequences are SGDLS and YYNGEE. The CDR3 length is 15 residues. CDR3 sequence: CASSVAVSTADTQYF. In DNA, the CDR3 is TGTGCCAGCAGCGTAGCAGTTAGCACGGCAGATACGCAGTATTTT.

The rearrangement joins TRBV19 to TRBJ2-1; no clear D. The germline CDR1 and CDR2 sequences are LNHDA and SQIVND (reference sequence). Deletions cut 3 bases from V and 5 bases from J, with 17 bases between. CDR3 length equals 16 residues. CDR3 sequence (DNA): TGTGCCAGTAGTATCTCTTTCGAGGTAATACACAATGAGCAGTTCTTC. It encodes CASSISFEVIHNEQFF.

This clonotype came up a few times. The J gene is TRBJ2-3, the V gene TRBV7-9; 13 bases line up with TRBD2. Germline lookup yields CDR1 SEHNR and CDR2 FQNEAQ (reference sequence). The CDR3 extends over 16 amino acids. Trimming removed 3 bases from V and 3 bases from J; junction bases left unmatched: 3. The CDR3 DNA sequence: TGTGCCAGCAGCTTTGGACTAGCGGGAGTGACAGATACGCAGTATTTT. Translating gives CASSFGLAGVTDTQYF. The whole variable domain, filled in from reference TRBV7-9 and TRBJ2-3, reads DTGVSQNPRHKITKRGQNVTFRCDPISEHNRLYWYRQTLGQGPEFLTYFQNEAQLEKSRLLSDRFSAERPKGSFSTLEIQRTEQGDSAMYLCASSFGLAGVTDTQYFGPGTRLTVL.

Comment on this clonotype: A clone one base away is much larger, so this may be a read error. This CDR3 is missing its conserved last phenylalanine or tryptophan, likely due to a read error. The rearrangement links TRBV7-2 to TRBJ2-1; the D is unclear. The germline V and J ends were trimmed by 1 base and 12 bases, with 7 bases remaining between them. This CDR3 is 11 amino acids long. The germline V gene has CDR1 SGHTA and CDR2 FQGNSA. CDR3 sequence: CASSLVDMQFY. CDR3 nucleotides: TGTGCCAGCAGCTTAGTAGATATGCAGTTCTAC.

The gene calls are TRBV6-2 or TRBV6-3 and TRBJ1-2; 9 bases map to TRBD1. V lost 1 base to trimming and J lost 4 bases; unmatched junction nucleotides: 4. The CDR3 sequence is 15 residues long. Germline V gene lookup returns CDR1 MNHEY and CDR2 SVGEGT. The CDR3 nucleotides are TGTGCCAGCAGTTACTTACAGGGGGCCAGCTATGGCTACACCTTC. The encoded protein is CASSYLQGASYGYTF.

Written as DNA, the CDR3 is TGTGCCAGCAGCTTAGTATCCTCCCGCGGCGAGCAGTACTTC. It yields the protein CASSLVSSRGEQYF. V gene TRBV11-2 combines with J gene TRBJ2-7; D remains ambiguous. The CDR3 runs to 14 residues. The V gene's germline CDR1 is SGHAT and CDR2 FQNNGV. V gave up 1 base and J gave up 6 bases, with 13 bases separating them.

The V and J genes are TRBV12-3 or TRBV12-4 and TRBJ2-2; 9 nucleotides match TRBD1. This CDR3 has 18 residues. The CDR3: CTRSAVPGQGSNTGELFF. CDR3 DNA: TGTACCCGCAGTGCGGTCCCGGGACAGGGTTCGAACACCGGGGAGCTGTTTTTT.

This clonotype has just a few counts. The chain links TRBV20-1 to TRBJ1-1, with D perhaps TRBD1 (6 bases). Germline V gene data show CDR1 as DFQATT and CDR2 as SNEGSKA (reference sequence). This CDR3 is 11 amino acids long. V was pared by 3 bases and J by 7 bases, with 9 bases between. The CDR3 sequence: CSASTGFEAFF. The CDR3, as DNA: TGCAGTGCTAGTACAGGGTTTGAAGCTTTCTTT.

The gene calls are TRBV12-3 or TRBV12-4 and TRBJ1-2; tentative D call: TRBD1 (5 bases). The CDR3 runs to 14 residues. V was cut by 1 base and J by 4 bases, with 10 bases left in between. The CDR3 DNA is TGTGCCAGCAGTTTAGGGGGGAAAGGCTATGGCTACACCTTC. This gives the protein CASSLGGKGYGYTF.

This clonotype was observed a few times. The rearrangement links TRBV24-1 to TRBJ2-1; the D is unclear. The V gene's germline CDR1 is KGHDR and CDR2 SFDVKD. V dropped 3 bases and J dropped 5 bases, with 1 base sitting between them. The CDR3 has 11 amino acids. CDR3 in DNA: TGTGCCACCAGTGATGACAATGAGCAGTTCTTC. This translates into CATSDDNEQFF.

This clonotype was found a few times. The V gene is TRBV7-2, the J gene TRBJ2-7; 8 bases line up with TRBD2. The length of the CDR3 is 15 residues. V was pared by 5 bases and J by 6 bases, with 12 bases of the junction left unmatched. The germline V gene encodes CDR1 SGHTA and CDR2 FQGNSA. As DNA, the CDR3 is TGTGCCAGCAGCGCTTACTCAGCGGGGGATTCCGAGCAGTACTTC. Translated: CASSAYSAGDSEQYF.

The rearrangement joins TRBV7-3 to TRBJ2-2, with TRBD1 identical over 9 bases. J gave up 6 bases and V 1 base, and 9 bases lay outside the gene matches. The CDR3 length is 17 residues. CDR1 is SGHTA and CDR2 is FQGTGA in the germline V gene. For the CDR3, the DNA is TGTGCCAGCAGCTTAATAGGACAGGGGTTAGGTTCCGGGGAGCTGTTTTTT. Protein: CASSLIGQGLGSGELFF. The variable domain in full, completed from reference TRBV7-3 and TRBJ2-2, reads GAGVSQTPSNKVTEKGKYVELRCDPISGHTALYWYRQSLGQGPEFLIYFQGTGAADDSGLPNDRFFAVRPEGSVSTLKIQRTERGDSAVYLCASSLIGQGLGSGELFFGEGSRLTVL.

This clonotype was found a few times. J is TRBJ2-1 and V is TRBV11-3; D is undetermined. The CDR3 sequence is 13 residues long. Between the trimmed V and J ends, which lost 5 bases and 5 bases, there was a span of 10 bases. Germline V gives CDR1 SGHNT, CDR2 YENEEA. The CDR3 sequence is CASSPPNDNEQFF. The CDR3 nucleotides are TGTGCCAGCAGCCCCCCCAACGACAATGAGCAGTTCTTC.

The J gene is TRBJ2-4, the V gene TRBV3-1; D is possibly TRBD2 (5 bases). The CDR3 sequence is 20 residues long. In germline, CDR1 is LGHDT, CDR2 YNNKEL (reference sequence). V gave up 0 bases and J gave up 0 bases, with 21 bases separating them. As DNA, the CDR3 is TGTGCCAGCAGCCAAGATCCATACCTAGGGAGTCGACTAGCCAAAAACATTCAGTACTTC. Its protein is CASSQDPYLGSRLAKNIQYF.

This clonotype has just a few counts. The CDR3 nucleotides read TGCAGCGTTGAACGCCCAGTAGAGCAGTATTTT. Its protein product is CSVERPVEQYF. V is TRBV29-1 and J is TRBJ2-3; D is undetermined. The CDR3 covers 11 residues. The V end lost 2 bases, the J end lost 11 bases, and 11 bases lay between the germline ends. The germline V gene has CDR1 SQVTM and CDR2 ANQGSEA.

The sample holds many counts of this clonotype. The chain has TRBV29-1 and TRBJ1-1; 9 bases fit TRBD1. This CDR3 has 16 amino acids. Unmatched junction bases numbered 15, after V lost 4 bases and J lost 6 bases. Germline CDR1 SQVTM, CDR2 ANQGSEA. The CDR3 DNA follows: TGCAGCGTTGTAGGCCCGCCGGGACAGGGTGATTCTGAAGCTTTCTTT. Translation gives CSVVGPPGQGDSEAFF.

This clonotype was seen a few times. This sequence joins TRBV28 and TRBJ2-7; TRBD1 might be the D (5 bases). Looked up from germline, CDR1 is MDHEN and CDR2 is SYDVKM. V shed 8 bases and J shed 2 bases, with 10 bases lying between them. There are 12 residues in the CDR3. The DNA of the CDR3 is TGTGCCAGCCGCCAGGGCCCCTACGAGCAGTACTTC. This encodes CASRQGPYEQYF.

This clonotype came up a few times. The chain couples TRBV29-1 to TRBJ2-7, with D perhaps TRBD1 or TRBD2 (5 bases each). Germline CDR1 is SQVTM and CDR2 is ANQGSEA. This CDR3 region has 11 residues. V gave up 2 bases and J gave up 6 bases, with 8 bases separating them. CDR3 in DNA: TGCAGCGTTGAAAACGGGGCCGAGCAGTACTTC. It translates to CSVENGAEQYF.

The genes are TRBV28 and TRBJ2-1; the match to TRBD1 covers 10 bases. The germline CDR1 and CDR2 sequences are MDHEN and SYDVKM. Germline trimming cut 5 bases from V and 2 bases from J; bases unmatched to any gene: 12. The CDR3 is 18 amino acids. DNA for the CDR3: TGTGCCAGCAGTCGGACACGACCGGGACAGGGGACCTACAATGAGCAGTTCTTC. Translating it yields CASSRTRPGQGTYNEQFF.